Following are 20 T cell receptor beta chains from one sample sequenced in a study of T-cell memory formation after mild COVID-19. TCRdb itself ran the 5' RACE reads through MiXCR, one entry per CDR3 protein. The table includes 100,000 to 120,000 distinct CDR3 sequences, approximately 22% detected once. Sequenced sample: PBMCs or a T cell subset sorted from them (not recorded which). The receptors come from a man between 18 and 35 years old who had mild COVID-19 (a few samples of this study predate the infection). Cell type and time point are not known.

This clonotype was seen at least ten times. This chain links TRBV9 with TRBJ1-2, with 9 nucleotides matching TRBD1. This CDR3 comprises 15 residues. The V gene's germline CDR1 is SGDLS and CDR2 YYNGEE. With 0 bases clipped from V and 4 bases from J, the junction kept 4 bases outside the gene matches. The CDR3 nucleotides read TGTGCCAGCAGCGTAGATAGGACAGGGGCCTATGGCTACACCTTC. Translated, it gives CASSVDRTGAYGYTF. The full variable domain, in which reference TRBV9 and TRBJ1-2 provide the parts outside the CDR3, is DSGVTQTPKHLITATGQRVTLRCSPRSGDLSVYWYQQSLDQGLQFLIQYYNGEERAKGNILERFSAQQFPDLHSELNLSSLELGDSALYFCASSVDRTGAYGYTFGSGTRLTVV.

In this sample, this clonotype turned up a few times. This chain connects TRBV5-1 to TRBJ1-1, with D possibly TRBD1 on 6 matching bases. Germline assignment: CDR1 SGHRS and CDR2 YFSETQ. This CDR3 is 15 amino acids long. Trimming left V 4 bases short and J 0 bases short, with 13 bases between. CDR3 sequence: CASSPWTEMNTEAFF. CDR3 nucleotide sequence: TGCGCCAGCAGCCCATGGACAGAGATGAACACTGAAGCTTTCTTT.

Only a few counts were recorded for this clonotype. The chain recombines TRBV29-1 with TRBJ2-5, with a possible D match to TRBD2 (6 bases). In germline, CDR1 is SQVTM, CDR2 ANQGSEA. The CDR3 is 13 amino acids. V gave up 6 bases and J gave up 4 bases, with 15 bases separating them. CDR3 residues: CSVVPWRVETQYF. In DNA, the CDR3 is TGCAGCGTCGTCCCGTGGAGGGTAGAGACCCAGTACTTC. The full variable domain, rest sourced from reference TRBV29-1 and TRBJ2-5, is SAVISQKPSRDICQRGTSLTIQCQVDSQVTMMFWYRQQPGQSLTLIATANQGSEATYESGFVIDKFPISRPNLTFSTLTVSNMSPEDSSIYLCSVVPWRVETQYFGPGTRLLVL.

The chain joins TRBV6-2 or TRBV6-3 to TRBJ2-7; D might be TRBD1 or TRBD2, each matching 5 bases. V lost 0 bases and J lost 6, with 9 bases in between. Germline assignment: CDR1 MNHEY and CDR2 SVGEGT. The CDR3 extends over 13 amino acids. CDR3 loop: CASSYSAGSEQYV. CDR3 sequence (DNA): TGTGCCAGCAGTTACTCGGCAGGGAGCGAGCAGTACGTC.

This clonotype was found a few times. The genes are TRBV19 and TRBJ1-2; D gene unclear. Trimming pared 6 bases from V and 5 bases from J, leaving 16 bases between. The CDR3 consists of 14 residues. In germline, CDR1 is LNHDA, CDR2 SQIVND (reference sequence). The CDR3: CASRDVTSLYGYTF. CDR3 nucleotide sequence: TGTGCCAGTAGGGATGTCACAAGTTTGTATGGCTACACCTTC.

In its sample, this clonotype was seen a few times. The chain is built from TRBV5-6 and TRBJ1-5; no clear D. Germline V gene sequence: CDR1 SGHDT, CDR2 YYEEEE. This CDR3 has 15 residues. The ends were cut back, 0 bases at V and 0 bases at J, with 7 bases in the middle. The DNA for the CDR3 is TGTGCCAGCAGCTTGGCGTTGGATAGCAATCAGCCCCAGCATTTT. Encoded protein: CASSLALDSNQPQHF.

The genes are TRBV6-2 or TRBV6-3 and TRBJ1-6, with 7 bases aligning to TRBD1. After removal of 2 bases from V and 4 bases from J, the junction contained 2 bases not matched to a gene. Germline assignment: CDR1 MNHEY and CDR2 SVGEGT. This CDR3 is built from 15 residues. DNA for the CDR3: TGTGCCAGCAGTTACCCGGGACAGTATAATTCACCCCTCCACTTT. Translating gives CASSYPGQYNSPLHF.

V is TRBV7-2 and J is TRBJ2-7; a possible D gene is TRBD1 (6 bases). V was shortened by 5 bases and J by 7 bases, with 21 bases between the two germline ends. The CDR3 extends over 15 amino acids. CDR1 and CDR2 from the germline V gene are SGHTA and FQGNSA. The CDR3 region is CASSRYLDRPVEQYF. The CDR3 DNA reads as TGTGCCAGCAGCCGCTACCTCGACAGGCCGGTTGAGCAGTACTTC. Full variable domain (rest looked up from reference TRBV7-2 and TRBJ2-7): GAGVSQSPSNKVTEKGKDVELRCDPISGHTALYWYRQSLGQGLEFLIYFQGNSAPDKSGLPSDRFSAERTGGSVSTLTIQRTQQEDSAVYLCASSRYLDRPVEQYFGPGTRLTVT.

This chain connects TRBV29-1 to TRBJ2-3; D unclear. Germline lookup yields CDR1 SQVTM and CDR2 ANQGSEA. CDR3 length: 8 amino acids. The CDR3 region has the DNA TGCAGTACCAATACGCAGTATTTT. Translated: CSTNTQYF.

The chain uses TRBV5-1 and TRBJ2-1; D remains unclear. The germline V gene encodes CDR1 SGHRS and CDR2 YFSETQ. With 0 bases removed from V and 9 bases from J, the gap between germline ends came to 7 bases. The CDR3 is 12 amino acids. This chain's CDR3 is CASSLEAREQFF. The CDR3 DNA reads as TGCGCCAGCAGCTTGGAGGCCCGTGAGCAGTTCTTC.

This clonotype has only a few counts. The chain couples TRBV4-1 to TRBJ2-7; no definite D call. Per the germline V gene, CDR1 is MGHRA and CDR2 is YSYEKL. Trimming stripped 4 bases from V and 6 bases from J, with 13 bases between. The CDR3 runs to 13 residues. CDR3 loop: CASSLPPGCEQYV. The DNA of the CDR3 is TGCGCCAGCAGCCTCCCCCCTGGTTGCGAGCAGTACGTC.

This clonotype occurred many times. CDR3 protein: CASSPYVAGGGEQFF. The CDR3 DNA is TGTGCCAGCAGCCCCTACGTAGCGGGGGGGGGTGAGCAGTTCTTC. The rearrangement joins TRBV9 to TRBJ2-1, with 11 nucleotides matching TRBD2. The germline CDR1 and CDR2 sequences are SGDLS and YYNGEE. This CDR3 spans 15 amino acids. With 4 bases clipped from V and 9 bases from J, the junction kept 9 bases outside the gene matches.

The chain recombines TRBV29-1 with TRBJ2-3; the match to TRBD2 covers 12 bases. CDR1 SQVTM and CDR2 ANQGSEA come from the germline V gene. V gave up 5 bases and J gave up 6 bases; unmatched junction bases: 6. The CDR3 covers 14 residues. CDR3 DNA: TGCAGCGTTCCGACTAGCGGGGGCCACGATACGCAGTATTTT. Translation: CSVPTSGGHDTQYF.

The chain has TRBV7-9 and TRBJ2-1; D is perhaps TRBD1 (6 bases). The length of the CDR3 is 14 residues. V lost 5 bases and J 3 bases, leaving 11 bases between the germline ends. Germline CDR1 SEHNR, CDR2 FQNEAQ (reference sequence). CDR3 bases: TGTGCCAGCAGCGCCTACAGGGACTACAATGAGCAGTTCTTC. Its protein is CASSAYRDYNEQFF.

J is TRBJ1-1 and V is TRBV3-1; tentatively, D is TRBD1 (6 bases). Germline CDR1 and CDR2: LGHDT and YNNKEL (reference sequence). This CDR3 comprises 12 residues. V lost 4 bases to trimming and J lost 11 bases, with 14 bases between them. The DNA for the CDR3 is TGTGCCAGCAGCCTGGGACACCGCCTGGCTTTCTTT. Protein sequence: CASSLGHRLAFF. Supplemented by reference TRBV3-1 and TRBJ1-1, the full variable domain reads DTAVSQTPKYLVTQMGNDKSIKCEQNLGHDTMYWYKQDSKKFLKIMFSYNNKELIINETVPNRFSPKSPDKAHLNLHINSLELGDSAVYFCASSLGHRLAFFGQGTRLTVV.

The table lists this clonotype with a few counts. The CDR3 loop reads CASSWRGIEQYF. Written as DNA, the CDR3 is TGTGCCAGCAGCTGGAGGGGAATCGAGCAGTACTTC. V is TRBV7-9 and J is TRBJ2-7; D possibly corresponds to TRBD2 (6 bases). The CDR3 is 12 residues long. Germline V gives CDR1 SEHNR, CDR2 FQNEAQ (reference sequence). Trimming cost V 4 bases and J 6 bases, with 10 bases left between them.

This clonotype was observed at least ten times. The CDR3 here is CASSDSEVGELFF. For the CDR3, the DNA is TGTGCCAGCAGTGACTCAGAGGTCGGGGAGCTGTTTTTT. This chain connects TRBV6-4 to TRBJ2-2, with unresolved D. The germline V and J ends were trimmed by 0 bases and 7 bases, with 6 bases remaining between them. From germline, CDR1 is MRHNA and CDR2 SNTAGT. This CDR3 has 13 amino acids.

This clonotype was observed a few times. V usage is TRBV21-1 and J usage is TRBJ1-1; the D call TRBD1 from the table was never checked on the DNA. TRBV21-1 counts as a pseudogene. This CDR3 region has 12 residues. This CDR3 is CASSKAGGGAFF. The CDR3 DNA sequence: TGTGCCAGCAGCAAAGCAGGTGGGGGGGCTTTCTTT.

This clonotype was picked up a small number of times. The chain couples TRBV9 to TRBJ1-3; D ambiguous. The CDR3 runs 16 residues. Germline assignment: CDR1 SGDLS and CDR2 YYNGEE. Between the trimmed V and J ends, which lost 6 bases and 0 bases, there was a span of 16 bases. CDR3 residues: CASTGASYPSGNTIYF. The CDR3, as DNA: TGTGCCAGCACCGGTGCGTCCTACCCCTCTGGAAACACCATATATTTT.

This clonotype was detected a few times. V is TRBV6-5 and J is TRBJ2-2, with 7 bases matching TRBD1. This CDR3 region has 15 residues. CDR1 and CDR2 from the germline V gene are MNHEY and SVGAGI. The V segment lost 5 bases and the J segment 4 bases; nucleotides outside the gene matches: 7. CDR3 sequence: CASSDWDSSTGELFF. The CDR3 DNA sequence: TGTGCCAGCAGTGACTGGGACAGTAGCACCGGGGAGCTGTTTTTT.